Reported below is one T cell receptor beta chain. Its antigen is still unknown. The CDR3 sequence is 14 residues long. The germline CDR1 and CDR2 sequences are SGHRS and YFSETQ. V was pared by 7 bases and J by 6 bases, with 13 bases of the junction left unmatched. Method: immunoSEQ multiplex PCR; TCRdb's copy keeps in-frame clones and lacks some. The sample has about 120,000 clones, 92% seen once. This record comes from a study of CD4+ T cells in melanoma. Whole-study results and caveats: Neoantigen-specific CD4+ T cells in melanoma reportedly had diverse differentiation states. CD8+ T cell, macrophage and B cell function reportedly correlated with neoantigen-specific CD4+ T cells.

The rearrangement links TRBV5-1 to TRBJ2-7; 7 nucleotides match TRBD1. The sample was peripheral blood. This TCR derives from a human donor with melanoma. CDR3 loop: CASDPGQGVGEQYF. The CDR3 coding sequence is TGCGCCAGCGACCCAGGGCAGGGGGTGGGCGAGCAGTACTTC.